Listed here are 12 T cell receptor beta chains from one sample, sequenced in a study of cytomegalovirus exposure and HLA in healthy donors. PCR involved 60 Vbeta and 13 Jbeta primers. Produced via immunoSEQ multiplex PCR; TCRdb's table is partial and in-frame only. The repertoire has 90,000 to 150,000 clones, roughly 79% of them found once; the top ten carry around 2.2%. Sequenced: PBMCs. The receptors were sampled from a middle-aged woman in good health and CMV-seronegative.

The chain is built from TRBV5-1 and TRBJ2-5; 7 bases match TRBD1. With V trimmed by 0 bases and J by 4 bases, 9 bases remained unmatched. CDR1 and CDR2 (germline): SGHRS, YFSETQ. This CDR3 comprises 16 residues. For the CDR3, the DNA is TGCGCCAGCAGCTTGGATCCAACAGGGGAAGGAGAGACCCAGTACTTC. Encoded protein: CASSLDPTGEGETQYF.

V usage is TRBV27 and J usage is TRBJ1-5, with TRBD1 identical over 9 bases. The CDR3 has 15 amino acids. J was trimmed by 4 bases and V by 6 bases; bases with no gene match: 7. Germline values: CDR1 MNHEY, CDR2 SMNVEV (reference sequence). The CDR3 DNA is TGTGCCAGCAGGCCGGGACAGGGATCGAATCAGCCCCAGCATTTT. The encoded protein is CASRPGQGSNQPQHF.

V is TRBV5-6 and J is TRBJ2-5; TRBD1 aligns across 11 bases. Matching the DNA end better, TRBJ2-7 makes the J call doubtful. CDR3 size: 15 residues. The germline V gene has CDR1 SGHDT and CDR2 YYEEEE. Here the CDR3 reads CASSPVGQGAYEQYF. For the CDR3, the DNA is TGTGCCAGCAGCCCGGTGGGACAGGGGGCCTACGAGCAGTACTTC.

This clone has only one observation. The rearrangement links TRBV7-8 to TRBJ2-5; 11 nucleotides agree with TRBD2. V was pared by 1 base and J by 1 base, with 2 bases of the junction left unmatched. CDR3 size: 16 residues. CDR1 and CDR2 from the germline V gene are SGHVS and FQNEAQ. The CDR3 here is CASSLGTSGGQETQYF. The CDR3 bases are TGTGCCAGCAGCTTAGGAACTAGCGGGGGCCAAGAGACCCAGTACTTC.

V is TRBV19 and J is TRBJ2-3; weak D call: TRBD2 (6 bases). Germline V gene sequence: CDR1 LNHDA, CDR2 SQIVND (reference sequence). V was cut by 4 bases and J by 6 bases, with 20 bases left in between. The CDR3 is 16 amino acids. The chain's CDR3 is CASSSPSGPRPDTQYF. The CDR3 DNA sequence: TGTGCCAGTAGTAGTCCGAGCGGGCCACGACCTGATACGCAGTATTTT.

V is TRBV28 and J is TRBJ2-7; TRBD1 agrees at 8 bases. Germline values: CDR1 MDHEN, CDR2 SYDVKM. This CDR3 spans 16 amino acids. After removal of 5 bases from V and 5 bases from J, the junction contained 14 bases not matched to a gene. The CDR3 DNA is TGTGCCAGCAGTAAAGGTCCCGGACAGGGAAACAACGAGCAGTACTTC. Amino acids: CASSKGPGQGNNEQYF.

The V gene is TRBV6-5, the J gene TRBJ2-7; D call uncertain. The germline V gene has CDR1 MNHEY and CDR2 SVGAGI. This CDR3 contains 13 residues. V lost 4 bases and J 6 bases, leaving 13 bases between the germline ends. For the CDR3, the DNA is TGTGCCAGCAGTTTTGGTGTGGCCCGCGAGCAGTACTTC. Translation: CASSFGVAREQYF.

As to this clone: One end of the junction does not line up with germline, which may come from a read error. The chain combines TRBV6-1 with TRBJ1-5; D gene unclear. This CDR3 is built from 16 residues. Germline CDR1 is MNHNS and CDR2 is SASEGT. CDR3 loop: CASSESPGNSNQPQHF. In nucleotides, the CDR3 is TGCGCCAGCAGTGAGTCTCCGGGAAATAGCAATCAGCCCCAGCATTTT.

J is TRBJ1-1 and V is TRBV2; 7 nucleotides match TRBD1. V was clipped by 1 base and J by 4 bases; unmatched bases: 3. From germline, CDR1 is SNHLY and CDR2 FYNNEI. The CDR3 is made up of 14 amino acids. Written as DNA, the CDR3 is TGTGCCAGCAGTGAAGGGGCAGGGGGCACTGAAGCTTTCTTT. It is translated as CASSEGAGGTEAFF.

V is TRBV7-6 and J is TRBJ2-1, with 12 bases fitting TRBD2. This CDR3 is built from 19 residues. Germline V CDR1 and CDR2: SGHVS, FNYEAQ. Trimming cost V 1 base and J 2 bases; bases outside gene matches: 9. CDR3 loop: CASSLGTSGILGPYNEQFF. CDR3 coding DNA: TGTGCCAGCAGCTTAGGGACTAGCGGGATTTTGGGGCCCTACAATGAGCAGTTCTTC.

This chain connects TRBV7-3 to TRBJ2-3; 13 bases align to TRBD2. Germline lookup yields CDR1 SGHTA and CDR2 FQGTGA. V lost 5 bases, J lost 3 bases, and 11 bases stayed unmatched. This CDR3 is 18 amino acids long. CDR3 amino acids: CASSLGTSGAPPTDTQYF. The CDR3 bases are TGTGCCAGCAGCCTCGGGACTAGCGGGGCGCCTCCAACAGATACGCAGTATTTT.

V and J are TRBV11-2 and TRBJ1-5; TRBD1 is a possible D gene (5 bases). Deletions cut 3 bases from V and 2 bases from J, with 17 bases between. The CDR3 spans 17 residues. The germline V gene encodes CDR1 SGHAT and CDR2 FQNNGV. The CDR3 coding sequence is TGTGCCAGCAGCTTGAGGAAAAGGGGCAGGGGCAATCAGCCCCAGCATTTT. It translates to CASSLRKRGRGNQPQHF.